This TCR beta chain was sequenced during a study of blood T cell repertoires in COVID-19. The wider study: Some COVID-19 samples were acute and others convalescent; all came from the United States, Italy and Spain. PBMCs, B-cell-depleted T cells, or T cells were the source of the cDNA or gDNA that made up the material.

In the source study's methods: Using reference gene primer amplification, nucleated cell counts were estimated. Using immunoSEQ multiplex PCR, the repertoire was profiled, and TCRdb retains in-frame clones only, with some absent. The V and J calls and clone size come from that table; D and trimming were worked out from the DNA. The sample contains around 130,000 clones, around 91% of which appear only once. The CDR3 has 20 residues. Trimming stripped 0 bases from V and 0 bases from J, with 21 bases between. The germline V gene has CDR1 MNHNS and CDR2 SASEGT. This TCR came from a man between 65 and 85 years old with active or convalescent COVID-19. The V gene is TRBV6-1, the J gene TRBJ1-5; TRBD1 is a possible D gene (6 bases). Sequenced: peripheral blood. The CDR3 spells CASSEASGGRPDFSNQPQHF. CDR3 coding DNA: TGTGCCAGCAGTGAAGCGTCGGGGGGGCGGCCAGATTTTAGCAATCAGCCCCAGCATTTT.